This T cell receptor beta chain was profiled in a study of Ad26.COV2.S vaccination and SARS-CoV-2 variants. Study-wide context: Administration of Ad26.COV2.S was intramuscular, either once or twice 56 days apart.

J lost 5 bases, V lost 8 bases, and 5 bases had no gene match. This CDR3 has 12 amino acids. Germline CDR1 reads ENHRY; CDR2 reads SYGVKD. Worth noting for this clone: The antigen is not known.

The treatment: about 20 received Ad26.COV2.S at low or high dose, single or two shots; about 5 received placebo; per-sample allocation not given. Each sample was drawn 63 days after the first injection (of vaccine or placebo). The sample came from a Boston adult aged 18-55 years. Overall study findings and caveats: Reported findings describe substantial breadth in spike-specific CD8+ and CD4+ T cell responses following vaccination.

Assay used: immunoSEQ multiplex PCR; TCRdb lists only in-frame clones, some missing. The data contain around 400,000 clones, roughly 90% of them singletons. The input for sequencing was peripheral blood, taken in a trial of Ad26.COV2.S vaccine versus placebo. The V gene is TRBV10-3, the J gene TRBJ2-5, with 7 bases aligning to TRBD2. This TCR derives from a person aged 18-65 years who received the Ad26.COV2.S COVID-19 vaccine or a placebo. The CDR3, as DNA: TGTGCCATCGGGAGCGGGAAGGAGACCCAGTACTTC. It is translated as CAIGSGKETQYF.